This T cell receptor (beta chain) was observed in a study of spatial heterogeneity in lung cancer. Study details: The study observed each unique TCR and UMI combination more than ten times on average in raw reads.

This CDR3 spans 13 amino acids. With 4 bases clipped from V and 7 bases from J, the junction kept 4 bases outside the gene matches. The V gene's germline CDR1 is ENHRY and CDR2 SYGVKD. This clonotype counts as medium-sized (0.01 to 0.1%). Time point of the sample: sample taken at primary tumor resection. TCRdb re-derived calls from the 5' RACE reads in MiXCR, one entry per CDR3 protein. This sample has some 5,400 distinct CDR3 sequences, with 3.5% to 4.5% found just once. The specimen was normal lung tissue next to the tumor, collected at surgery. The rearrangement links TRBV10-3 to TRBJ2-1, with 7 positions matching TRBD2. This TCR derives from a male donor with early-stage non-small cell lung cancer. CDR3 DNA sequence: TGTGCCATCAGTGCCCTAGCGGAGAATGAGCAGTTCTTC. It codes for CAISALAENEQFF.